The clone carrying this T cell receptor (beta chain) was recorded a few times. This specimen belongs to a study of T cell repertoires in cytomegalovirus infection. TCRdb used MiXCR to reprocess the reads, holding one entry per CDR3 protein. The repertoire holds 510,000 or so distinct CDR3 sequences, with approximately 25% as singletons. Germline CDR1 reads LNHDA; CDR2 reads SQIVND (reference sequence). This CDR3 is 17 amino acids long. The V and J ends lost 5 bases and 4 bases, in that order; junction bases with no gene match: 12. This receptor was obtained from a human donor in good health (CMV status not recorded). Some clones in this sample may be carry-over from other donors' samples. Sequenced material: PBMCs. This rearrangement joins TRBV19 to TRBJ2-1, with 9 bases matching TRBD2. In nucleotides, the CDR3 is TGTGCCAGTAGTCTTATTAGCGGGAGTCTAGCTTACAATGAGCAGTTCTTC. Its translation is CASSLISGSLAYNEQFF.